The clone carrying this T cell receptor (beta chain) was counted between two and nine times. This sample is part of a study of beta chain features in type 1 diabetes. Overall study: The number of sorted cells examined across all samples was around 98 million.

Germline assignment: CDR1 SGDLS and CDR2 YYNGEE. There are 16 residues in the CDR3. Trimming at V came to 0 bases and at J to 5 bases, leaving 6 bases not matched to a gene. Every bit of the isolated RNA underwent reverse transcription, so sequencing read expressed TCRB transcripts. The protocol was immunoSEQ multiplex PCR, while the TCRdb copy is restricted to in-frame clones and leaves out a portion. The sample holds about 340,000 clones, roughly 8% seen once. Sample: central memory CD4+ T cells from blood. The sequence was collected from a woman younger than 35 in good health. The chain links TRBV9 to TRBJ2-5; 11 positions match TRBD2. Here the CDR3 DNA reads TGTGCCAGCAGCGTAGGTAGTAGCGGGAGGGCGGAGACCCAGTACTTC. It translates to CASSVGSSGRAETQYF.